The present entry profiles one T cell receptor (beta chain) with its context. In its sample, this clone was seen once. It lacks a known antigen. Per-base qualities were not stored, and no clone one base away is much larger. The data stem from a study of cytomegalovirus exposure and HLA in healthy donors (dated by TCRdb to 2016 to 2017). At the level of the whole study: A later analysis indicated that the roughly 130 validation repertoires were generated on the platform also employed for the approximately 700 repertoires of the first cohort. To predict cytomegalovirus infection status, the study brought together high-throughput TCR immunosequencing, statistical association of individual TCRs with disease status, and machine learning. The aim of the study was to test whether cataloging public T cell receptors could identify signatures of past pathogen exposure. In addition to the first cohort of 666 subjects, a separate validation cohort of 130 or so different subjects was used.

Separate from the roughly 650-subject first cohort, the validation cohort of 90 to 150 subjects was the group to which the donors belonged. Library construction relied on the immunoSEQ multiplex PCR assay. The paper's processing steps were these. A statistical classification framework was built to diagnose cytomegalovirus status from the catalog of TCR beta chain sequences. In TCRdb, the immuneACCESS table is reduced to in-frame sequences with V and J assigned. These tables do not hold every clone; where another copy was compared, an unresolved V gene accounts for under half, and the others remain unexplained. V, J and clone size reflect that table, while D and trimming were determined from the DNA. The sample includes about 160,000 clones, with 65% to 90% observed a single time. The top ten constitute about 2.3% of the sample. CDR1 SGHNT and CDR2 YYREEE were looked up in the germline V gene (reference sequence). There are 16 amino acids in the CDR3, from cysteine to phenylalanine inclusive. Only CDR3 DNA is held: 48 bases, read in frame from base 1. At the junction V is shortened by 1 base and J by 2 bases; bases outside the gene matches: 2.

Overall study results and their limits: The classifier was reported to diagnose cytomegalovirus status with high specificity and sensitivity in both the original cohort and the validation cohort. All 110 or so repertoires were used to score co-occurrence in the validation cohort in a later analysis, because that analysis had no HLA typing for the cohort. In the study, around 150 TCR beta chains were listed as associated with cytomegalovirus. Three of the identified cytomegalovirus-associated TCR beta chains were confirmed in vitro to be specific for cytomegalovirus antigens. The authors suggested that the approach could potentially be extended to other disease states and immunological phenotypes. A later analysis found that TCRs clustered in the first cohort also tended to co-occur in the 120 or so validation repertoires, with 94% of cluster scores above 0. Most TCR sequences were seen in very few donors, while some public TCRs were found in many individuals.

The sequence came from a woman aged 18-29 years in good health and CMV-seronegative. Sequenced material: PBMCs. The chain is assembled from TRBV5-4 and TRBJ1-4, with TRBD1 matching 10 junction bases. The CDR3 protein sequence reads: CASSLRDRGTNEKLFF. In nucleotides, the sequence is TGTGCCAGCAGCTTGAGGGACAGGGGTACTAATGAAAAACTGTTTTTT. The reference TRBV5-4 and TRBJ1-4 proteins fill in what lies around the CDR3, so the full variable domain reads ETGVTQSPTHLIKTRGQQVTLRCSSQSGHNTVSWYQQALGQGPQFIFQYYREEENGRGNFPPRFSGLQFPNYSSELNVNALELDDSALYLCASSLRDRGTNEKLFFGSGTQLSVL.